These T cell receptor beta chains were read from a single sample in a study of cytomegalovirus exposure and HLA in healthy donors. Generated by immunoSEQ multiplex PCR, the TCRdb table keeps only in-frame clones and is missing some. The data hold roughly 140,000 clones, with 82% observed a single time. The sequencing input was PBMCs. The receptors originated from a male donor in good health and CMV-seronegative. Each CDR3 is given with its conserved first and last residue. The order of the fields is J gene, V gene, clone size, D gene, CDR3 protein, CDR3 DNA. The D gene is left open where the match is weak. Clone size is stated in some rows and not others, as once, few, many or a class when expanded.

TRBJ2-1	TRBV6-6	few	TRBD2	CASSKGGPWNEQFF	TGTGCCAGCAGTAAGGGAGGGCCGTGGAATGAGCAGTTCTTC
TRBJ2-2	TRBV6-5	few	-	CASRGLRKTGELFF	TGTGCCAGCAGGGGGCTCCGGAAAACCGGGGAGCTGTTTTTT
TRBJ2-7	TRBV5-4	-	TRBD2	CASSLGLADDEQYF	TGTGCCAGCAGCTTGGGCCTAGCGGACGACGAGCAGTACTTC
TRBJ2-3	TRBV7-3	-	TRBD2	CASSSGLAGTDTQYF	TGTGCCAGCAGCTCGGGACTAGCGGGGACAGATACGCAGTATTTT
TRBJ2-1	TRBV5-4	-	-	CASSLDLLEGNEQFF	TGTGCCAGCAGCTTGGACCTGCTAGAGGGCAATGAGCAGTTCTTC
TRBJ1-1	TRBV6-4	-	TRBD1	CASSDPDRGTEAFF	TGTGCCAGCAGTGACCCGGACAGGGGCACTGAAGCTTTCTTT
TRBJ2-4	TRBV7-2	-	-	CASSPSLARAKNIQYF	TGTGCCAGCAGCCCTAGTCTAGCTAGGGCCAAAAACATTCAGTACTTC
TRBJ1-1	TRBV7-9	-	-	CASRHAQGSSEAFF	TGTGCCAGCAGACACGCTCAGGGGAGCTCTGAAGCTTTCTTT
TRBJ2-7	TRBV7-2	once	-	CASRRGGVPYEQYF	TGTGCCAGCAGAAGAGGGGGGGTCCCCTACGAGCAGTACTTC
TRBJ1-3	TRBV6-4	-	-	CVAPRQRSGNTIYF	TGTGTCGCTCCGCGACAACGCTCTGGAAACACCATATATTTT
TRBJ2-5	TRBV29-1	-	-	CSAGGRETQYF	TGCAGCGCCGGGGGGCGCGAGACCCAGTACTTC
TRBJ2-7	TRBV4-2	once	TRBD2	CASSQVEAGDVSEQYF	TGTGCCAGCAGCCAAGTGGAGGCGGGAGACGTGAGCGAGCAGTACTTC
TRBJ1-2	TRBV4-1	-	-	CASSQGGSGEDYGYTF	TGCGCCAGCAGCCAGGGGGGGAGCGGGGAGGACTATGGCTACACCTTC
TRBJ2-3	TRBV7-2	-	-	CASSSRKLDTQYF	TGTGCCAGCAGCTCCCGTAAGCTAGATACGCAGTATTTT
TRBJ2-1	TRBV27	-	-	CASSFSGENEQFF	TGTGCCAGCAGTTTCTCCGGGGAGAATGAGCAGTTCTTC
TRBJ2-1	TRBV2	-	TRBD2	CASSELAGGSSYNEQFF	TGTGCCAGCAGTGAACTAGCGGGGGGAAGCTCCTACAATGAGCAGTTCTTC
TRBJ2-1	TRBV7-7	once	TRBD1	CASSPQTGGALFF	TGTGCCAGCAGCCCCCAGACAGGGGGCGCGTTGTTCTTC
TRBJ1-4	TRBV27	-	-	CASRRPPNEKLFF	TGTGCCAGCAGGCGCCCCCCTAATGAAAAACTGTTTTTT
TRBJ2-1	TRBV7-9	-	-	CASTEGGDVWEQFF	TGTGCCAGCACCGAAGGGGGGGACGTTTGGGAGCAGTTCTTC
TRBJ2-1	TRBV28	-	TRBD2	CASSLWPSGSGKQFF	TGTGCCAGCAGTTTATGGCCTAGCGGGAGCGGCAAGCAGTTCTTC
TRBJ1-4	TRBV7-9	-	-	CASSLQGLANEKLFF	TGTGCCAGCAGCTTACAGGGTCTGGCTAATGAAAAACTGTTTTTT
TRBJ2-1	TRBV30	-	-	CAWKTAPSSYNEQFF	TGTGCCTGGAAGACAGCCCCAAGCTCCTACAATGAGCAGTTCTTC
TRBJ2-1	TRBV2	-	TRBD2	CASSEATGLAASSYNEQFF	TGTGCCAGCAGTGAAGCGACGGGACTAGCGGCGAGCTCCTACAATGAGCAGTTCTTC
TRBJ2-3	TRBV4-3	-	TRBD2	CASSQGLAGIGDTQYF	TGCGCCAGCAGCCAAGGACTAGCGGGAATTGGAGATACGCAGTATTTT
TRBJ2-5	TRBV9	-	-	CASSVWQGYQETQYF	TGTGCCAGCAGCGTATGGCAGGGATACCAAGAGACCCAGTACTTC
TRBJ2-7	TRBV6-6	-	-	CASSLQFYEQYF	TGTGCCAGCAGTTTACAGTTCTACGAGCAGTACTTC
TRBJ2-5	TRBV5-4	-	TRBD1	CASSPDRGRPKETQYF	TGTGCCAGCAGCCCAGACAGGGGCCGACCTAAAGAGACCCAGTACTTC
TRBJ2-1	TRBV5-6	-	-	CASSLASNEQFF	TGTGCCAGCAGCTTGGCGTCTAATGAGCAGTTCTTC
TRBJ2-7	TRBV10-3	-	TRBD1	CAITPRGGDSYEQYF	TGTGCCATCACCCCCAGAGGGGGCGACTCCTACGAGCAGTACTTC
TRBJ2-7	TRBV19	-	TRBD2	CASSPSGASYEQYF	TGTGCCAGTAGTCCGAGCGGGGCATCCTACGAGCAGTACTTC
TRBJ2-3	TRBV5-1	-	TRBD2	CASSFLSGSEYTQYF	TGCGCCAGCAGCTTTCTTAGCGGGAGTGAGTATACGCAGTATTTT
TRBJ2-7	TRBV28	-	TRBD2	CASSRTPSGSYEQYF	TGTGCCAGCAGCAGAACTCCTAGCGGGAGCTACGAGCAGTACTTC
TRBJ1-5	TRBV18	-	TRBD1	CASSPLAGQGAAQPQHF	TGTGCCAGCTCACCATTAGCGGGACAGGGGGCGGCTCAGCCCCAGCATTTT
TRBJ2-6	TRBV18	-	TRBD1	CASSPRGQGASGANVLTF	TGTGCCAGCTCACCACGGGGACAGGGGGCGTCAGGGGCCAACGTCCTGACTTTC
TRBJ2-6	TRBV7-9	-	-	CASRDELDSGANVLTF	TGTGCCAGCCGTGACGAGCTAGACTCTGGGGCCAACGTCCTGACTTTC
TRBJ2-5	TRBV10-3	few	-	CAISDRDSTGGETQYF	TGTGCCATCAGTGATCGAGACAGCACCGGTGGAGAGACCCAGTACTTC
TRBJ1-1	TRBV5-1	-	-	CASSLMLIGMNTEAFF	TGCGCCAGCAGCCTAATGCTAATCGGGATGAACACTGAAGCTTTCTTT
TRBJ1-4	TRBV7-8	-	-	CASSPNRDGRGKLFF	TGTGCCAGCAGCCCAAACAGGGATGGACGTGGAAAACTGTTTTTT
TRBJ2-1	TRBV7-9	-	TRBD2	CASSLRVAGASGNEQFF	TGTGCCAGCAGCTTACGGGTAGCGGGAGCCTCCGGCAATGAGCAGTTCTTC
TRBJ1-1	TRBV7-9	-	-	CASSLTGNTEAFF	TGTGCCAGCAGCTTGACAGGGAACACTGAAGCTTTCTTT
TRBJ2-5	TRBV5-6	once	-	CASSFGETQYF	TGTGCCAGCAGCTTTGGAGAGACCCAGTACTTC
TRBJ2-7	TRBV6-1	-	-	CALQVFYEQYF	TGTGCCTTACAGGTTTTCTACGAGCAGTACTTC
TRBJ1-2	TRBV5-1	-	TRBD1	CASSLETGGKVGYTF	TGCGCCAGCAGCCTGGAGACAGGGGGCAAAGTTGGCTACACCTTC